This TCR beta chain is drawn from a study of Graves' ophthalmopathy and Graves' hyperthyroidism. Notes on the study in general: Sensitivity of roughly 71% and specificity of approximately 76% were achieved by the model that predicted ophthalmopathy progression.

In its sample, this clonotype was seen many times. Its antigen is not known. The sequenced template was RNA, covering the TCR beta CDR3 region. RT-PCR in the first round used HTBI primers; a second-round multiplex PCR followed. MiXCR, applied by TCRdb to the multiplex PCR reads, yields one record per CDR3 protein. The table has hundreds of thousands of distinct CDR3 sequences, 13% to 15% seen once. The diagnosis was founded upon clinical symptoms, serum thyroxine, TRAb, thyroid ultrasound and orbital computed tomography. Sampling 10 ml of fresh peripheral blood provided the PBMCs. J was trimmed by 9 bases and V by 0 bases; bases with no gene match: 10. CDR1 is SGHRS and CDR2 is YFSETQ in the germline V gene. The CDR3 is 16 residues long.

The V gene is TRBV5-1, the J gene TRBJ2-2, with TRBD2 matching 8 bases. The sample was blood. The TCR comes from a woman in her twenties or thirties with Graves' ophthalmopathy. The DNA for the CDR3 is TGCGCCAGCAGCTTGGTTGTAGGAGAGCGGGAGAGGGAGCTGTTTTTT. Protein product: CASSLVVGERERELFF.